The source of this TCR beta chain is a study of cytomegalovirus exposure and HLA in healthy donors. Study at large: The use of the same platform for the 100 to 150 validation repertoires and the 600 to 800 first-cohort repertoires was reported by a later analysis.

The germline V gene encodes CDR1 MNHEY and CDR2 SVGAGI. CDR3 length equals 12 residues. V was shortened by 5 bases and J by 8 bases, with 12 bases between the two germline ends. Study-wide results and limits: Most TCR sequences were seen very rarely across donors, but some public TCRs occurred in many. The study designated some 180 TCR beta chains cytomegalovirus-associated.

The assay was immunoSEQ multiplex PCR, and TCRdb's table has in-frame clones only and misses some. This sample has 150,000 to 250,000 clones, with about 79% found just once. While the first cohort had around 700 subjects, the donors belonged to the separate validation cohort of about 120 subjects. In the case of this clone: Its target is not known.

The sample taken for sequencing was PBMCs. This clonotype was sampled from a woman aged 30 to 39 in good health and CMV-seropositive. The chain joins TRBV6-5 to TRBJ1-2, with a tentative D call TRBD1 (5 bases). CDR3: CASSGGEGGYTF. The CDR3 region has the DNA TGTGCCAGCAGTGGGGGGGAAGGCGGCTACACCTTC.